This TCR beta chain was observed in a study of glioma-infiltrating T cells after dendritic cell vaccination. Produced via immunoSEQ multiplex PCR; TCRdb's table is partial and in-frame only. Among roughly 60,000 clones listed, just under 85% were seen once. Germline V lookup: CDR1 SGHRS, CDR2 YFSETQ. J was trimmed by 2 bases and V by 2 bases; bases with no gene match: 3. The CDR3 loop spans 15 amino acids. The time point here: after dendritic cell vaccination, including at tumor progression/relapse. Isocitrate dehydrogenase mutation was absent in all glioblastoma patients. Sequences were derived from blood, sampled after dendritic cell vaccination. V is TRBV5-1 and J is TRBJ1-4; 7 positions match TRBD1. This clonotype was obtained from a human donor with glioblastoma. The CDR3 bases are TGCGCCAGCAGCTTACAGGGGTTTACTAATGAAAAACTGTTTTTT. Protein sequence: CASSLQGFTNEKLFF.